One sample yielded the 10 T cell receptor beta chains listed below, sequenced in a study of PD-L1 blockade in urothelial cancer. Profiled with immunoSEQ multiplex PCR; TCRdb holds only in-frame clones, not every one. The top ten hold roughly 16% of the sample, which has 35,000 to 50,000 clones, 83% seen once. The time point is: peripheral blood 6 weeks after treatment start. Material: PBMCs, obtained around atezolizumab (anti-PD-L1) treatment. These receptors came from a man aged 55 to 70 with urothelial cancer.

This clone has a single count. The chain uses TRBV28 and TRBJ2-2; 10 bases line up with TRBD2. With 5 bases clipped from V and 1 base from J, the junction kept 13 bases outside the gene matches. Germline CDR1 MDHEN, CDR2 SYDVKM. This CDR3 comprises 19 residues. CDR3 in DNA: TGTGCCAGCAGTCGCGGATTAGCGGGGGGATCTCTGAACACCGGGGAGCTGTTTTTT. Amino acid sequence: CASSRGLAGGSLNTGELFF.

The chain carries TRBV10-3 and TRBJ1-1, with 7 bases matching TRBD1. Germline values: CDR1 ENHRY, CDR2 SYGVKD. The J segment lost 0 bases and the V segment lost 3 bases, leaving 4 bases of the junction unmatched. CDR3 size: 15 residues. In DNA form, the CDR3 reads TGTGCCATCAGTGACCGGGACAGCATGAACACTGAAGCTTTCTTT. Residues: CAISDRDSMNTEAFF.

The chain links TRBV5-1 to TRBJ1-6, with no clear D. Per the germline V gene, CDR1 is SGHRS and CDR2 is YFSETQ. CDR3 length equals 13 residues. Trimming shortened V by 4 bases and J by 8 bases, and 10 bases separated the two germline ends. CDR3 bases: TGCGCCAGCAGCCCTGGCGAGGATTCACCCCTCCACTTT. It codes for CASSPGEDSPLHF. Filled out from reference TRBV5-1 and TRBJ1-6, the complete variable domain reads KAGVTQTPRYLIKTRGQQVTLSCSPISGHRSVSWYQQTPGQGLQFLFEYFSETQRNKGNFPGRFSGRQFSNSRSEMNVSTLELGDSALYLCASSPGEDSPLHFGNGTRLTVT.

The chain has TRBV19 and TRBJ2-5; 8 bases match TRBD1. Germline trimming cut 4 bases from V and 5 bases from J; bases unmatched to any gene: 0. The CDR3 is made up of 12 amino acids. CDR1 is LNHDA, CDR2 SQIVND, per germline (reference sequence). CDR3 DNA: TGTGCCAGTAGTAGGGACAGGGAGACCCAGTACTTC. Translating it yields CASSRDRETQYF. Based on the CDR3 plus reference TRBV19 and TRBJ2-5, the full variable domain is DGGITQSPKYLFRKEGQNVTLSCEQNLNHDAMYWYRQDPGQGLRLIYYSQIVNDFQKGDIAEGYSVSREKKESFPLTVTSAQKNPTAFYLCASSRDRETQYFGPGTRLLVL.

The rearrangement links TRBV5-1 to TRBJ2-1; the D gene is possibly TRBD2 (6 bases). The CDR3 sequence is 14 residues long. Trimming shortened V by 4 bases and J by 7 bases, and 15 bases separated the two germline ends. Looked up from germline, CDR1 is SGHRS and CDR2 is YFSETQ. The CDR3 sequence is CASSPMTGGNEQFF. As DNA, the CDR3 is TGCGCCAGCAGCCCAATGACTGGGGGGAATGAGCAGTTCTTC.

The chain has TRBV1 and TRBJ2-7; the D call of TRBD1 is as the table states it, not checked on the DNA. TRBV1 is reported as a pseudogene. CDR3 length equals 15 residues. The CDR3 loop reads CTSSPRQWSSYEQYF. The CDR3 nucleotides are TGCACCAGCAGCCCTCGACAGTGGAGCTCCTACGAGCAGTACTTC.

The rearrangement uses TRBV2 and TRBJ1-2; 7 nucleotides match TRBD1. CDR1 is SNHLY, CDR2 FYNNEI, per germline. The CDR3 consists of 15 residues. Unmatched junction bases numbered 11, after V lost 8 bases and J lost 2 bases. The CDR3 sequence: CASEIHRGTNYGYTF. DNA for the CDR3: TGTGCCAGCGAAATACACAGGGGTACGAACTATGGCTACACCTTC.

This chain connects TRBV15 to TRBJ2-7; 8 bases match TRBD1. The CDR3 consists of 19 residues. V was clipped by 0 bases and J by 4 bases; unmatched bases: 17. Germline CDR1 is LNHNV and CDR2 is YYDKDF (reference sequence). The CDR3 DNA reads TGTGCCACCAGCAGAGATCAGGCCGGGGGCAGGGGGCCCGGTTACGAGCAGTACTTC. It specifies CATSRDQAGGRGPGYEQYF.

This clone was detected only a few times. The J gene is TRBJ2-7, the V gene TRBV5-1; weak D call: TRBD1 (6 bases). CDR1 is SGHRS, CDR2 YFSETQ, per germline. V lost 4 bases to trimming and J lost 7 bases, with 27 bases between them. The CDR3 extends over 17 amino acids. As DNA, the CDR3 is TGCGCCAGCAGCCCTCCTGACAGGAATGGTATGTTCCGGGAGCAGTACTTC. Its protein product is CASSPPDRNGMFREQYF. Full variable domain (missing parts from reference TRBV5-1 and TRBJ2-7): KAGVTQTPRYLIKTRGQQVTLSCSPISGHRSVSWYQQTPGQGLQFLFEYFSETQRNKGNFPGRFSGRQFSNSRSEMNVSTLELGDSALYLCASSPPDRNGMFREQYFGPGTRLTVT.

This clone was detected only a few times. The chain combines TRBV21-1 with TRBJ2-7; the table's D call of TRBD1 was not tested on the DNA. TRBV21-1 counts as a pseudogene. The CDR3 covers 14 residues. In DNA, the CDR3 is TGTGCCAGCAGCAAAGAAGTGCAGGCCTACGAGCAGTACTTC. Translation: CASSKEVQAYEQYF.